This T cell receptor delta chain originates from a study of γδ T cells in repeated Plasmodium falciparum infection. Overall study context: The natural-infection arm compared Malian children under seasonal malaria with matched Australian children.

TRG and TRD sequences were obtained from every sorted gammadelta sample. TCRdb re-called clones from the multiplex PCR reads via CATT. The table records 50,000 or so delta-chain clones, around 1.6% of them present only once. General study points: Over time and infection, Vgamma9/Vdelta2+ repertoires remained highly stable and polyclonal.

This CDR3 region has 18 residues. The germline V gene encodes CDR1 TSWWSYY and CDR2 QGS. Flow sorting of PBMC yielded separate Vgamma9/Vdelta2+ and Vdelta2-negative gammadelta T cell populations for bulk repertoire analysis. This clone was found a few times. Its antigen is currently unknown. With a far larger clone one base away, a read error is the likely cause. In the same sample, other DNA sequences code for this CDR3. The clonotype was recovered from a pool of human donors (malaria-infected and uninfected, not separated). The sequenced material came from gamma-delta T cells from blood. The chain has TRDV1 and TRDJ1, with 9 bases lining up with TRDD2. The J gene, left out of TCRdb, was set here by checking the DNA against germline. The CDR3 bases are TGCGCTCTTGGGAACCTTCCTACGAAGTCTACGTACACCGATAAACTCATCTTT. Protein sequence: CALGNLPTKSTYTDKLIF.